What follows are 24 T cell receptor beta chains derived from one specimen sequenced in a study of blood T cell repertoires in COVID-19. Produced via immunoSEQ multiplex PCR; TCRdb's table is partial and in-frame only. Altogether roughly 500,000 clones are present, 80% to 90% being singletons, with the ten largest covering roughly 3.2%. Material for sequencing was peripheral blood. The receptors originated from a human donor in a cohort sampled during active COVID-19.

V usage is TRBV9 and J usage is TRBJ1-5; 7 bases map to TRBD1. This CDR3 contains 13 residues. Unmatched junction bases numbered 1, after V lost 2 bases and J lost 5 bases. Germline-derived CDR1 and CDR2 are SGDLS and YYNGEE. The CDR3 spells CASSVTGDQPQHF. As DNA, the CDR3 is TGTGCCAGCAGCGTTACAGGGGATCAGCCCCAGCATTTT.

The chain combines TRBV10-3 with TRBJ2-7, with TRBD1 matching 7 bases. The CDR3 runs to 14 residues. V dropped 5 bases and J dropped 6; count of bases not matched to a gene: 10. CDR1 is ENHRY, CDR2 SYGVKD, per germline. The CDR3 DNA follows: TGTGCCATCAGTACCTTGACAGGGTCGGGCGAGCAGTACTTC. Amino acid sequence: CAISTLTGSGEQYF.

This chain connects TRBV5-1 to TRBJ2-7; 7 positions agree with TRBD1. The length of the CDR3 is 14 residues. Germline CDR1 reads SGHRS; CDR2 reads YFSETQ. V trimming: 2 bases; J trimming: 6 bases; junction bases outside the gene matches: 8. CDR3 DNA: TGCGCCAGCAGCTTCCAAGACAGGGTCGCCGAGCAGTACTTC. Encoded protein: CASSFQDRVAEQYF.

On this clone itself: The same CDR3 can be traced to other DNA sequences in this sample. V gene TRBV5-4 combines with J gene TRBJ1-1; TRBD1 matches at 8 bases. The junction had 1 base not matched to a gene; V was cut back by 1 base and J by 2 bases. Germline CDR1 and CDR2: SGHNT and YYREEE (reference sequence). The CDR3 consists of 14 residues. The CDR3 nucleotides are TGTGCCAGCAGCTTGCAGGGGGCCAACACTGAAGCTTTCTTT. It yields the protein CASSLQGANTEAFF.

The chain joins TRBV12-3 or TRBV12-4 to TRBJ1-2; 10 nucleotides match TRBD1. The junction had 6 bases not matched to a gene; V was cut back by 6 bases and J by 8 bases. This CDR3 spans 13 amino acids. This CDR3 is CASSPDRGLGYTF. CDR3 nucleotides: TGTGCCAGCAGCCCTGACAGGGGGCTAGGCTACACCTTC.

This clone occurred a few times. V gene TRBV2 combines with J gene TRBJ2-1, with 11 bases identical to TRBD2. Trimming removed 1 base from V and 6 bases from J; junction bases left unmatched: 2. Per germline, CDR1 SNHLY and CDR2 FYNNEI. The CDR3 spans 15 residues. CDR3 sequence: CASSEGLAGGNEQFF. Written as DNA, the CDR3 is TGTGCCAGCAGTGAAGGGCTAGCGGGAGGCAATGAGCAGTTCTTC.

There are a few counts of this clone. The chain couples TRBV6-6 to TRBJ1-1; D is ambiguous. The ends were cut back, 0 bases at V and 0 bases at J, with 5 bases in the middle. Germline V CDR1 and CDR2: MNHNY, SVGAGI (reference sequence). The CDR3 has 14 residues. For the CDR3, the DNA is TGTGCCAGCAGTTACTCTCCCGTGAACACTGAAGCTTTCTTT. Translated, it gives CASSYSPVNTEAFF.

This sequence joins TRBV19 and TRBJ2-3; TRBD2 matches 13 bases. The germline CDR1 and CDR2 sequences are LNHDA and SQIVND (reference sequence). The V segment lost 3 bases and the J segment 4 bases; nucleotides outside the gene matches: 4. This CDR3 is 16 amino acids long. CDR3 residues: CASSITSGRGADTQYF. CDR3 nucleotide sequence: TGTGCCAGTAGTATTACTAGCGGGAGGGGAGCAGATACGCAGTATTTT.

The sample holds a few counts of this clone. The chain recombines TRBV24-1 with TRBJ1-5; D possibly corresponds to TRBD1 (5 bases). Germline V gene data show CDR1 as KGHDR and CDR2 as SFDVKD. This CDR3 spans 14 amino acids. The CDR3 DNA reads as TGTCCCCCTGGTACGGGGGATAGCAATCAGCCCCAGCATTTT. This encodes CPPGTGDSNQPQHF.

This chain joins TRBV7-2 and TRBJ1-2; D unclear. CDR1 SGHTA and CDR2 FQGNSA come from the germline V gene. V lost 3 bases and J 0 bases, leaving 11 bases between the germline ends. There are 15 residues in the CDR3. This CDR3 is CASSFSGKANYGYTF. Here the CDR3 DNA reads TGTGCCAGCAGCTTCTCGGGGAAGGCTAACTATGGCTACACCTTC.

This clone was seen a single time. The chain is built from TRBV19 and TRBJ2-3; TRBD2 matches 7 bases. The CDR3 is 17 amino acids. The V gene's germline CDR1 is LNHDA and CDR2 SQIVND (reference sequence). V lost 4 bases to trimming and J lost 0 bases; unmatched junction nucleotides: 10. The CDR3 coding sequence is TGTGCCAGTAGTACCCCGGGATGGCGGGAGAGCACAGATACGCAGTATTTT. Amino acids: CASSTPGWRESTDTQYF.

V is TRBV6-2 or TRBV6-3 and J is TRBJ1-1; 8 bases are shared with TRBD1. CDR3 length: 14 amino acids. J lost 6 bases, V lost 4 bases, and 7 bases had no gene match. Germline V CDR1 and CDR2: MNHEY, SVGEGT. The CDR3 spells CASSSDRAASEAFF. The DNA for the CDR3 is TGTGCCAGCAGTTCGGACAGGGCCGCCTCTGAAGCTTTCTTT.

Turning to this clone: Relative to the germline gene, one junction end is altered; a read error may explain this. Written as DNA, the CDR3 is TGTGCCAGCAGGGGGACTAGCTACGATGAGCAGTTCTTC. This gives the protein CASRGTSYDEQFF. The rearrangement uses TRBV2 and TRBJ2-1, with 9 bases aligning to TRBD2. Germline V gene sequence: CDR1 SNHLY, CDR2 FYNNEI. The CDR3 runs to 13 residues.

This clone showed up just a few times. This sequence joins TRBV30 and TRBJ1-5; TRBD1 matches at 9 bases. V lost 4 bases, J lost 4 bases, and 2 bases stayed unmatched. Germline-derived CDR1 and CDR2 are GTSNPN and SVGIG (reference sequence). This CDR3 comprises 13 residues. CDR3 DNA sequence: TGTGCCTGGACCGGACAGGGGAATCAGCCCCAGCATTTT. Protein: CAWTGQGNQPQHF.

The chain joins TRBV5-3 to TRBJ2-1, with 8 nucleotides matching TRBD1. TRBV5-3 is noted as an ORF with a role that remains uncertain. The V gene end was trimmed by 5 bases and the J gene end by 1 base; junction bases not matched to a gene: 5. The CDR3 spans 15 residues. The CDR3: CARSHRDRSYNEQFF. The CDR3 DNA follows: TGTGCCAGAAGTCACCGGGACAGGTCCTACAATGAGCAGTTCTTC.

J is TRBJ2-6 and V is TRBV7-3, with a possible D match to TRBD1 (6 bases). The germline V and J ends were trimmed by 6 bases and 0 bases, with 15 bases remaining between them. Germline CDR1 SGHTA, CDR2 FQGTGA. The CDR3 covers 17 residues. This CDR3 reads CASSRQDSPSGANVLTF. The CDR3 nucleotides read TGTGCCAGCAGTAGACAGGACAGCCCCTCTGGGGCCAACGTCCTGACTTTC.

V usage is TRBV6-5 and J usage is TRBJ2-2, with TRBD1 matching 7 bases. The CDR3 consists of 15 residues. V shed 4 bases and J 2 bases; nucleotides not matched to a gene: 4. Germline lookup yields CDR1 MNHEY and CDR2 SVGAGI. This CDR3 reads CASSFRQGNTGELFF. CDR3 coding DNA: TGTGCCAGCAGTTTCAGACAGGGAAACACCGGGGAGCTGTTTTTT.

This CDR3 is CASSLQGGQETQYF. CDR3 DNA sequence: TGTGCCAGCAGCTTACAGGGCGGCCAAGAGACCCAGTACTTC. This chain uses TRBV11-2 with TRBJ2-5; weak D call: TRBD1 (5 bases). V lost 2 bases and J 1 base, leaving 8 bases between the germline ends. The V gene's germline CDR1 is SGHAT and CDR2 FQNNGV. This CDR3 has 14 residues.

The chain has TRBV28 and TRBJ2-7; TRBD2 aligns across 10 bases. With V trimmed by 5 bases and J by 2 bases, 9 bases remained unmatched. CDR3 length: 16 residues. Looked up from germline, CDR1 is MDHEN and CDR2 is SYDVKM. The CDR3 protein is CASSTLGTSAAYEQYF. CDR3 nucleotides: TGTGCCAGCAGTACTCTCGGGACTAGCGCCGCCTACGAGCAGTACTTC.

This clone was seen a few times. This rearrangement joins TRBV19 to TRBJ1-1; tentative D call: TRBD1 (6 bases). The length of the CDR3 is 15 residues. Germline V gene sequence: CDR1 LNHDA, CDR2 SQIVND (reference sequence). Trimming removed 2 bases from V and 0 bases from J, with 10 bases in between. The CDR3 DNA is TGTGCCAGTAGTATACTGACAGGCATGAACACTGAAGCTTTCTTT. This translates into CASSILTGMNTEAFF.

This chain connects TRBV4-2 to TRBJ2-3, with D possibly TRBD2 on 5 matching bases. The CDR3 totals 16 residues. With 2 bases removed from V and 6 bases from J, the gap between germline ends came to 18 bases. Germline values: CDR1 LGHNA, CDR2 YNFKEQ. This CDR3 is CASSQLAVSGDDTQYF. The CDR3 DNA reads TGTGCCAGCAGCCAACTGGCTGTAAGCGGAGATGATACGCAGTATTTT.

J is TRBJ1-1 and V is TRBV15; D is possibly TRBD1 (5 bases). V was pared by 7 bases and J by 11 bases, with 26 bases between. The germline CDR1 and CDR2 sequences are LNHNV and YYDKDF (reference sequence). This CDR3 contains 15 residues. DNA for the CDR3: TGTGCCACCAAGAATTTTACAGGCATCTCCGCTTGGGCTTTCTTT. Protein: CATKNFTGISAWAFF.

CDR3 DNA: TGTGCCAGCAGCCCAACAGCGGGAGGGCTATCGGGGTATTTT. Amino acid sequence: CASSPTAGGLSGYF. The V gene is TRBV11-2, the J gene TRBJ2-3; 10 nucleotides line up with TRBD2. Germline trimming cut 5 bases from V and 14 bases from J; bases unmatched to any gene: 13. CDR1 is SGHAT and CDR2 is FQNNGV in the germline V gene. The CDR3 consists of 14 residues.

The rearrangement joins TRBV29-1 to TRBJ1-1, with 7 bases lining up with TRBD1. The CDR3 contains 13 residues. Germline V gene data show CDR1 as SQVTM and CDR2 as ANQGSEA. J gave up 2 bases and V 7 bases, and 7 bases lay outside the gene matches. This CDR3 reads CSAKQGQNTEAFF. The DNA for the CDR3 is TGCAGCGCAAAACAGGGGCAAAACACTGAAGCTTTCTTT.